This T cell receptor (beta chain) was identified during a study of T cell responses to AZD1222 COVID-19 vaccine. Concerning this clone itself: The target antigen is unknown.

Trimming took off 4 bases at V and 3 bases at J, with 11 bases between the two ends. In germline, CDR1 is SGHDT, CDR2 YYEEEE. This CDR3 contains 13 residues. Study-level findings and limits: Repertoire sampling happened only post peak T cell response.

The table came from immunoSEQ multiplex PCR; TCRdb's copy has only in-frame clones and leaves some out. The sample lists about 150,000 clones, under 95% occurring once. The chain has TRBV5-6 and TRBJ2-7, with D possibly being TRBD1 or TRBD2 (5 bases each). The source is an adult who received the MenACWY meningococcal vaccine as a control. The sequencing here drew on peripheral blood, taken 28 days after the second dose of the MenACWY control vaccine. This CDR3 reads CASSIGTFYEQYF. CDR3 DNA sequence: TGTGCCAGCAGCATTGGGACCTTCTACGAGCAGTACTTC.